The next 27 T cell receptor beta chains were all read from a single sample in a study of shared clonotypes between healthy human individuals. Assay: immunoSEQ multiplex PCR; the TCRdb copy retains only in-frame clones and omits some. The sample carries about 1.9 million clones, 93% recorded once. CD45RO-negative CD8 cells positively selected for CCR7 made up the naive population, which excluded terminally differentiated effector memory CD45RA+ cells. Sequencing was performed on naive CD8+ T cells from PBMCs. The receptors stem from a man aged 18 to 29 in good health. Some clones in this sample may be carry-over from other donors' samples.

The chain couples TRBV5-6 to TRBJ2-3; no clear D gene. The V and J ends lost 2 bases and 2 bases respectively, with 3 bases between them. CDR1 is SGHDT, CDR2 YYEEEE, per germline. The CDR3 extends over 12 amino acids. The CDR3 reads CASSFDTDTQYF. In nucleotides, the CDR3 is TGTGCCAGCAGCTTCGACACAGATACGCAGTATTTT.

The CDR3 sequence is CASRAGQGEVETQYF. In DNA, the CDR3 is TGTGCCAGCAGGGCCGGACAGGGAGAAGTGGAGACCCAGTACTTC. The chain recombines TRBV5-4 with TRBJ2-5; 8 positions match TRBD1. V trimming: 5 bases; J trimming: 5 bases; junction bases outside the gene matches: 11. Germline V gives CDR1 SGHNT, CDR2 YYREEE (reference sequence). The CDR3 covers 15 residues.

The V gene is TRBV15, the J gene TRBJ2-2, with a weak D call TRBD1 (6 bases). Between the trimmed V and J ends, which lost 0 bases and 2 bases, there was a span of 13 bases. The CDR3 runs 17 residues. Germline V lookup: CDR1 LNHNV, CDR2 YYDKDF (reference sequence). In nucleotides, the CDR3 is TGTGCCACCAGCAGAGATCTCAGGGGCGTAAACACCGGGGAGCTGTTTTTT. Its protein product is CATSRDLRGVNTGELFF.

CDR3 bases: TGTGCCAGCAGCACCGGGCCCAACACTGAAGCTTTCTTT. This sequence encodes CASSTGPNTEAFF. The chain uses TRBV9 and TRBJ1-1, with D uncertain. The germline CDR1 and CDR2 sequences are SGDLS and YYNGEE. Between the trimmed V and J ends, which lost 4 bases and 2 bases, there was a span of 9 bases. This CDR3 contains 13 residues.

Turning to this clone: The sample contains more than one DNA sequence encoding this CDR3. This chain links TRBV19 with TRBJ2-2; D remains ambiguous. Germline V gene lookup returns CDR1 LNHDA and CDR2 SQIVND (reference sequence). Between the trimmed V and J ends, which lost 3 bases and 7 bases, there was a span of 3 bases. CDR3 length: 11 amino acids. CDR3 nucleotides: TGTGCCAGTAGTATTGTCGGGGAGCTGTTTTTT. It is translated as CASSIVGELFF.

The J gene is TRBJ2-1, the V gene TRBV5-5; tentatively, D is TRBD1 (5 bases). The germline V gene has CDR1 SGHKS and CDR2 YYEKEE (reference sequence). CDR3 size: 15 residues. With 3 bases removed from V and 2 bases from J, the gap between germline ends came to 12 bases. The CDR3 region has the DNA TGTGCCAGCAGCTGGGGCGACAGTCCCTACAATGAGCAGTTCTTC. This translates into CASSWGDSPYNEQFF.

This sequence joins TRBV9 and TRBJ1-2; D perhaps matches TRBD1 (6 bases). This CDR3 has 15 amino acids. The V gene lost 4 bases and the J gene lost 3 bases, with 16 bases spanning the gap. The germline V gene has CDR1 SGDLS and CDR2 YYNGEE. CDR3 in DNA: TGTGCCAGCAGCCCAAATGGACAGAGGTACTATGGCTACACCTTC. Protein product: CASSPNGQRYYGYTF.

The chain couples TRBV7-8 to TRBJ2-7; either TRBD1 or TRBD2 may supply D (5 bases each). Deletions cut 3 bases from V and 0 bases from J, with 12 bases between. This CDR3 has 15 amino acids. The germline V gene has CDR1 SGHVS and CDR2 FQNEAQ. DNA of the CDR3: TGTGCCAGCAGCTTTGCCGCCGGGACCTCCTACGAGCAGTACTTC. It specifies CASSFAAGTSYEQYF.

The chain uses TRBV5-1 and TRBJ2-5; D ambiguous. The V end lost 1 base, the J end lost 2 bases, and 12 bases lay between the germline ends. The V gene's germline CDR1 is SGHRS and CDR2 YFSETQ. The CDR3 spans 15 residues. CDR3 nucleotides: TGCGCCAGCAGCTTGTCTCTGTTGGGGCAAGAGACCCAGTACTTC. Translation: CASSLSLLGQETQYF.

CDR3 nucleotide sequence: TGTGCCAGCAGCGGGGGGGTATTCACTGAAGCTTTCTTT. Translation gives CASSGGVFTEAFF. This chain uses TRBV9 with TRBJ1-1; possibly TRBD1 for D (5 bases). V lost 3 bases and J 4 bases, leaving 10 bases between the germline ends. The length of the CDR3 is 13 residues. The germline V gene encodes CDR1 SGDLS and CDR2 YYNGEE.

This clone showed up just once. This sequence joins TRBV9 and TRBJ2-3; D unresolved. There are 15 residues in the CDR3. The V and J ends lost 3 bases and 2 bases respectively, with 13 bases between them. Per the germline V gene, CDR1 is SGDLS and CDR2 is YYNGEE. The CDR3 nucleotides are TGTGCCAGCAGCGACGGACGTCACGTCACAGATACGCAGTATTTT. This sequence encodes CASSDGRHVTDTQYF.

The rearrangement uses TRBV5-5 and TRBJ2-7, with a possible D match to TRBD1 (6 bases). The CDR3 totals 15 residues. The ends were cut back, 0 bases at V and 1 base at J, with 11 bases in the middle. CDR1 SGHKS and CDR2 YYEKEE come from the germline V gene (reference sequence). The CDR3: CASSLVYRASYEQYF. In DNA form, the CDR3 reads TGTGCCAGCAGCTTGGTCTACAGGGCTTCCTACGAGCAGTACTTC.

CDR3 DNA sequence: TGTGCCAGCAGTGAAACGGGGTGGACGGACGAAAAACTGTTTTTT. Translation: CASSETGWTDEKLFF. V gene TRBV27 combines with J gene TRBJ1-4; D unclear. The germline V gene encodes CDR1 MNHEY and CDR2 SMNVEV (reference sequence). The CDR3 extends over 15 amino acids. V lost 5 bases to trimming and J lost 8 bases, with 18 bases between them.

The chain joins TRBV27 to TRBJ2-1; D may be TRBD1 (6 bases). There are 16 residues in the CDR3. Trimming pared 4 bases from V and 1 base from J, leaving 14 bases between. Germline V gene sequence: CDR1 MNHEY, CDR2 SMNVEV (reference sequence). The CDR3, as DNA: TGTGCCAGCAGTTGGGGGCTCGGGGCTTCCTACAATGAGCAGTTCTTC. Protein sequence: CASSWGLGASYNEQFF.

DNA for the CDR3: TGTGCCAGCAGCCCCGTATCCCGTATAGCGGGAGGGCCTCGGGATGAGCAGTTCTTC. It codes for CASSPVSRIAGGPRDEQFF. V usage is TRBV4-2 and J usage is TRBJ2-1; 11 positions agree with TRBD2. This CDR3 has 19 amino acids. The germline V gene encodes CDR1 LGHNA and CDR2 YNFKEQ. The V and J ends lost 4 bases and 8 bases, in that order; junction bases with no gene match: 19.

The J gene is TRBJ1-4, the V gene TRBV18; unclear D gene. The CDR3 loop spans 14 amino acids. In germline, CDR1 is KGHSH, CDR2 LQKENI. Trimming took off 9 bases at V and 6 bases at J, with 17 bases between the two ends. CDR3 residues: CASSSPDGDEKLFF. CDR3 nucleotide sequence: TGTGCCAGTTCTTCACCGGACGGGGATGAAAAACTGTTTTTT.

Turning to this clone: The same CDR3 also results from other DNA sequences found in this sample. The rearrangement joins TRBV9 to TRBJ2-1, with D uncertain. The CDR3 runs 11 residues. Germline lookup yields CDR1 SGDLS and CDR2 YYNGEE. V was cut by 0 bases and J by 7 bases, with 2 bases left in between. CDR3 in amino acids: CASSVANEQFF. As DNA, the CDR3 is TGTGCCAGCAGCGTAGCGAATGAGCAGTTCTTC.

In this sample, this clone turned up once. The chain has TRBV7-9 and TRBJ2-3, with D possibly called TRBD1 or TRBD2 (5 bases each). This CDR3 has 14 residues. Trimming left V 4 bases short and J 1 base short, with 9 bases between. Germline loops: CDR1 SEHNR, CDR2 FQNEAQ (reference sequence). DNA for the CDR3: TGTGCCAGCAGCTCGTGGGGACGCACAGATACGCAGTATTTT. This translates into CASSSWGRTDTQYF.

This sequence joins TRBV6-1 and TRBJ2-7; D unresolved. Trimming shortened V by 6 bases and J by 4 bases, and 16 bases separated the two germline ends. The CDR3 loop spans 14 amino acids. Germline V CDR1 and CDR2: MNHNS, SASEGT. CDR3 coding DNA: TGTGCCAGCAGCCCCGAAGTCTACCCTTACGAGCAGTACTTC. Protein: CASSPEVYPYEQYF.

CDR3 region: CASRKTLGSSYEQYF. The DNA for the CDR3 is TGTGCCAGCAGGAAAACCCTCGGGAGCTCCTACGAGCAGTACTTC. The chain uses TRBV28 and TRBJ2-7, with D maybe TRBD2 (6 bases). The CDR3 spans 15 residues. V was clipped by 6 bases and J by 0 bases, with 15 bases between them. Germline-derived CDR1 and CDR2 are MDHEN and SYDVKM.

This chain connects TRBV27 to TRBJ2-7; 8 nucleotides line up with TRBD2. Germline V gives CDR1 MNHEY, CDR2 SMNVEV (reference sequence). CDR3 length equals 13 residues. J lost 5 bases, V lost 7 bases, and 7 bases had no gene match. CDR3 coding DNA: TGTGCCAGCAAGATAGCGGGACCCGACGAGCAGTACTTC. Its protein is CASKIAGPDEQYF.

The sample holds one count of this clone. Here the CDR3 DNA reads TGTGCCAGCAGGGACCTGGGAGGCTCCTACGAGCAGTACTTC. It translates to CASRDLGGSYEQYF. The chain recombines TRBV2 with TRBJ2-7; D is possibly TRBD2 (6 bases). Germline V gene data show CDR1 as SNHLY and CDR2 as FYNNEI. The germline V and J ends were trimmed by 6 bases and 0 bases, with 12 bases remaining between them. This CDR3 region has 14 residues.

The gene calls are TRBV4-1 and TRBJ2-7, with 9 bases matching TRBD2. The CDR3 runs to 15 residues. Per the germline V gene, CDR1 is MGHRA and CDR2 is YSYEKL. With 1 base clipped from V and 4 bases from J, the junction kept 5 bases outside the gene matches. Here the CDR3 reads CASSQGTSVYYEQYF. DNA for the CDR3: TGCGCCAGCAGCCAAGGGACTAGCGTTTATTACGAGCAGTACTTC.

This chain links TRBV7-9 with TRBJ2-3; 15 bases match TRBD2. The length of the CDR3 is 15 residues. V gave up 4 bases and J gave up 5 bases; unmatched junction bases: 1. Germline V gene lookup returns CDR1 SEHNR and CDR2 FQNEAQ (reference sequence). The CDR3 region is CASSSGLAGGDTQYF. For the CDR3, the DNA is TGTGCCAGCAGCTCGGGACTAGCGGGAGGAGATACGCAGTATTTT.

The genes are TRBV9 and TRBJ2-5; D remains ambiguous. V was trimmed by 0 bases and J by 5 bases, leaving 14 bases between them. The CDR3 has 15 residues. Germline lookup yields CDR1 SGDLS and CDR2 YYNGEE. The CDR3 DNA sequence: TGTGCCAGCAGCGTAGGATCCCGGGCTACTGAGACCCAGTACTTC. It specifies CASSVGSRATETQYF.

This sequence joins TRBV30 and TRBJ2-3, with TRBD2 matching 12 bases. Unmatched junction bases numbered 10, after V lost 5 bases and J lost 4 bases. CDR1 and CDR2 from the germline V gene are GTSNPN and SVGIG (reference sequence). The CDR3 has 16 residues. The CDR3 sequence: CAWGGLAGGSADTQYF. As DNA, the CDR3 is TGTGCCTGGGGAGGGCTAGCGGGAGGGAGCGCAGATACGCAGTATTTT. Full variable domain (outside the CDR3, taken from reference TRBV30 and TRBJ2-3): SQTIHQWPATLVQPVGSPLSLECTVEGTSNPNLYWYRQAAGRGLQLLFYSVGIGQISSEVPQNLSASRPQDRQFILSSKKLLLSDSGFYLCAWGGLAGGSADTQYFGPGTRLTVL.

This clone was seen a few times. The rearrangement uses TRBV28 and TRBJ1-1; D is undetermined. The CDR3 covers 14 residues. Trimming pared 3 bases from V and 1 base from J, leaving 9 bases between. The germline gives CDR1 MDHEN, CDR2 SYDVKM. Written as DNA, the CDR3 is TGTGCCAGCAGTTTTGCCATCAGGAACACTGAAGCTTTCTTT. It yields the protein CASSFAIRNTEAFF.